This T cell receptor (beta chain) was retrieved from a study of regulatory T cells in long-lasting Graves disease. Time point denoted: persistent/refractory GD, antithyroid drugs over 5 years with positive TRAb. From RNA extracted from PBMCs, the TCR library was made. Study results and caveats: Among the persistent patients, roughly 2,500 public clonotypes were shared, more than the 850 to 1,000 shared among new patients.

This clonotype was counted at least ten times. As yet, its antigen is unknown. Arm-PCR of CDR3 regions and iRepertoire HTBI primers were used to build TCR beta libraries. TCRdb used MiXCR to reprocess the multiplex PCR reads, holding one entry per CDR3 protein. The profile shows about 430,000 distinct CDR3 sequences, 20% to 25% of them singletons. This material consisted of peripheral blood mononuclear cells (PBMCs), taken when the disease was refractory, from a patient treated with antithyroid drugs. The source of this sequence is a female donor with Graves disease.

CDR3 protein: CASSFGRGTFLGYGYTF. The CDR3 DNA sequence: TGTGCCAGCAGCTTTGGCAGGGGTACCTTCTTAGGCTATGGCTACACCTTC. The J gene is TRBJ1-2, the V gene TRBV11-2; a weak D match, TRBD1 (6 bases). The CDR3 contains 17 residues. Germline values: CDR1 SGHAT, CDR2 FQNNGV. V lost 3 bases and J lost 4, with 21 bases in between.